The entry that follows covers one T cell receptor (beta chain) sequence. CDR3 length: 11 residues. Trimming removed 0 bases at V and 6 bases at J, with 3 bases between. CDR1 is PRHDT, CDR2 FYEKMQ, per germline (reference sequence). This entry belongs to a study of blood T cell repertoires in COVID-19. Background on the study: T cells, B-cell-depleted T cells, or PBMCs supplied cDNA or gDNA.

In the original processing: Nucleated cell number was recorded as an estimate derived from reference gene primer amplification. Some clones are missing from TCRdb's copy, which holds only in-frame ones; the method was immunoSEQ multiplex PCR. Clonal size and the V and J genes are those of that table, whereas D and trimming came from the DNA. Counted here are a few hundred thousand clones, approximately 90% occurring once; the ten biggest clones make up approximately 4%. The sample comprised peripheral blood. The chain combines TRBV13 with TRBJ2-7; D is undetermined. The TCR comes from a man aged 55 to 70 who had recovered from COVID-19. The CDR3 loop is CASSLGAEQYF. CDR3 nucleotides: TGTGCCAGCAGCTTAGGGGCCGAGCAGTACTTC.